This entry features one TCR beta chain sequence. Its antigen is not known. With a much larger clone just one base away, this may be a read error. The data were taken from a study of molecular identifiers for immune sequencing clone quantification. MiXCR, applied by TCRdb to the PCR reads, yields one record per CDR3 protein. The sample holds more than 450,000 distinct CDR3 sequences, roughly 25% seen once. Study-level points and caveats: Amid more than 800,000 naive cells, spiked Jurkat TCR RNA from one cell was reportedly still detectable.

The authors sorted naive CD8 T cells as CD8+CD4-CCR7+CD45RA+. Germline V CDR1 and CDR2: SGDLS, YYNGEE. This CDR3 comprises 14 residues. V was cut by 0 bases and J by 10 bases, with 16 bases left in between. The rearrangement joins TRBV9 to TRBJ1-1; D is possibly TRBD1 (5 bases). The TCR originated in a human donor in good health. Some libraries in this study had Jurkat cell RNA spiked in. The specimen was naive CD8+ T cells from blood, with Jurkat cell RNA spiked in. Subset meaning: FACS-sorted CD8+CD4-CCR7+CD45RA+ naive T cells. CDR3 protein: CASSVDGVGAVAFF. DNA of the CDR3: TGTGCCAGCAGCGTAGATGGGGTTGGGGCTGTAGCTTTCTTT.